This T cell receptor (beta chain) was retrieved from a study of monozygotic twins with inflammatory bowel disease. Each TCR library used 3500 ng of total RNA. Each sample's cDNA came from eight separate reactions. TCRdb reanalyzed the 5' RACE reads, giving one entry per CDR3 protein sequence and no DNA. This repertoire includes over 150,000 distinct CDR3 sequences. General study points: With inverse Simpson as the measure, TCRbeta diversity was lower in IBD patients than in healthy co-twins.

In the case of this clonotype: Its antigen is not known.

CDR1 MGHRA and CDR2 YSYEKL come from the germline V gene. The CDR3 runs 15 residues. The genes are TRBV4-1 and TRBJ2-7; TCRdb designates TRBD2, a call that cannot be tested without DNA. Source material: blood. This TCR was recovered from a human donor with ulcerative colitis or Crohn's disease, or a healthy co-twin of an affected twin (not recorded which). The chain's CDR3 is CASSHRLAGVDEQYF.